These T cell receptor beta chains were read from a single sample in a study of T cell responses to AZD1222 COVID-19 vaccine. The protocol was immunoSEQ multiplex PCR, while the TCRdb copy is restricted to in-frame clones and leaves out a portion. The table includes tens of thousands of clones, over 80% detected once. The specimen comprised peripheral blood, sampled on day 0 of MenACWY control vaccination. The receptor source for this set is an adult in good health. Both conserved end residues are part of each CDR3. The D gene is left open where the match is weak. Size is stated for part of the rows, as once, few or many counts, or as a class when the clone is expanded.

. TRBJ2-2 TRBV5-5 TRBD2 CASSSLLAGRTGELFF TGTGCCAGCAGCTCACTTCTAGCGGGAAGGACCGGGGAGCTGTTTTTT
once TRBJ1-3 TRBV6-5 . CASSYQGISGNTIYF TGTGCCAGCAGTTACCAGGGCATCTCTGGAAACACCATATATTTT
. TRBJ1-5 TRBV6-5 . CASIIARGNQPQHF TGTGCCAGCATAATAGCGAGGGGCAATCAGCCCCAGCATTTT
. TRBJ1-1 TRBV12-5 TRBD1 CASGLALDRGATEAFF TGTGCTAGTGGTTTGGCACTAGACAGGGGAGCCACTGAAGCTTTCTTT
. TRBJ2-5 TRBV27 . CASSGGAHVGTQYF TGTGCCAGCAGTGGAGGAGCCCACGTCGGGACCCAGTACTTC
. TRBJ2-1 TRBV27 TRBD2 CASSPISGSLFNEQFF TGTGCCAGCAGTCCCATTAGCGGGAGCCTTTTCAATGAGCAGTTCTTC
. TRBJ2-1 TRBV2 TRBD1 CASMTGNYNEQFF TGTGCCAGTATGACAGGGAACTACAATGAGCAGTTCTTC
. TRBJ1-5 TRBV10-3 . CAISGGAGVNQPQHF TGTGCCATCAGTGGGGGGGCAGGCGTCAATCAGCCCCAGCATTTT
. TRBJ2-1 TRBV27 . CASSFGRASGGGYNEQFF TGTGCCAGCAGTTTCGGTAGGGCTAGCGGAGGGGGTTACAATGAGCAGTTCTTC
. TRBJ2-1 TRBV19 . CASSIDRANEQFF TGTGCCAGTAGTATAGACAGGGCCAATGAGCAGTTCTTC
. TRBJ2-1 TRBV6-1 . CASSDRRYNEQFF TGTGCCAGCAGTGACAGGCGCTACAATGAGCAGTTCTTC
. TRBJ2-2 TRBV9 . CASSVGGDTGELFF TGTGCCAGCAGCGTAGGGGGGGACACCGGGGAGCTGTTTTTT
. TRBJ1-5 TRBV27 TRBD1 CASSVDRASNQPQHF TGTGCCAGCAGTGTGGACAGGGCGAGCAATCAGCCCCAGCATTTT
. TRBJ2-7 TRBV10-2 . CASRGQGNEQYF TGCGCCAGCAGGGGTCAGGGGAACGAGCAGTACTTC
. TRBJ2-3 TRBV11-3 TRBD1 CASSLGRGSGADTQYF TGTGCCAGCAGCTTGGGCAGGGGGTCAGGGGCAGATACGCAGTATTTT
. TRBJ1-1 TRBV13 . CASSSGAGVEAFF TGTGCCAGCAGCTCCGGGGCCGGAGTTGAAGCTTTCTTT
. TRBJ2-7 TRBV10-3 TRBD1 CAIGEQGSSYEQYF TGTGCCATCGGGGAACAGGGGTCCTCCTACGAGCAGTACTTC
. TRBJ1-4 TRBV3-1/TRBV3-2 . CASSQARREKLFF TGTGCCAGCAGCCAGGCCAGGCGTGAAAAACTGTTTTTT
. TRBJ2-7 TRBV5-5 . CASSLSYAGYEQYF TGTGCCAGCAGCCTTTCCTACGCCGGATACGAGCAGTACTTC
. TRBJ1-5 TRBV7-9 . CASSFRLGQPQHF TGTGCCAGCAGCTTTCGGTTGGGGCAGCCCCAGCATTTT
few TRBJ1-1 TRBV4-2 TRBD1 CASSQGDRAEAFF TGTGCCAGCAGCCAAGGGGACAGGGCGGAAGCTTTCTTT
. TRBJ2-5 TRBV5-4 TRBD2 CAAGLAGAYQETQYF TGTGCAGCCGGACTAGCGGGAGCCTACCAAGAGACCCAGTACTTC
. TRBJ1-2 TRBV7-8 . CASSPPGVYGYTF TGTGCCAGCAGCCCTCCGGGGGTCTATGGCTACACCTTC
. TRBJ1-1 TRBV28 . CASSLGLSAGFTEAFF TGTGCCAGCAGTTTAGGGCTTTCGGCAGGGTTCACTGAAGCTTTCTTT